The source of this T cell receptor beta chain is a study of T cell responses to AZD1222 COVID-19 vaccine. This CDR3 is 15 amino acids long. From germline, CDR1 is MNHEY and CDR2 SVGAGI. The V gene lost 2 bases and the J gene lost 7 bases, with 14 bases spanning the gap. This table comes from immunoSEQ multiplex PCR, and its TCRdb copy is limited to in-frame clones, with some not included. The sample has fewer than 95,000 clones, over 75% seen once. This specimen consisted of peripheral blood, obtained on day 0 of AZD1222 vaccination. The clonotype originates from an adult in good health. This rearrangement joins TRBV6-5 to TRBJ1-4; D is ambiguous. The CDR3 loop reads CASSYSLVGSEKLFF. CDR3 DNA: TGTGCCAGCAGTTACAGTTTGGTGGGTAGTGAAAAACTGTTTTTT.